The clone carrying this T cell receptor (beta chain) was found once. Sequenced by immunoSEQ multiplex PCR; TCRdb stores in-frame clones only, minus some. There are approximately 130,000 clones in the sample; roughly 90% occur only once, and approximately 8% lies in the top ten. The V gene's germline CDR1 is MRHNA and CDR2 SNTAGT. V was clipped by 7 bases and J by 3 bases; unmatched bases: 6. There are 15 residues in the CDR3. The sample originates from a study of blood T cell repertoires in COVID-19. The TCR was taken from a man over 45 with acute or convalescent COVID-19. The material sequenced was peripheral blood. The rearrangement uses TRBV6-4 and TRBJ2-2; 9 bases align to TRBD2. CDR3: CASTPTSGDTGELFF. The DNA for the CDR3 is TGTGCCAGCACCCCGACTAGCGGAGACACCGGGGAGCTGTTTTTT.